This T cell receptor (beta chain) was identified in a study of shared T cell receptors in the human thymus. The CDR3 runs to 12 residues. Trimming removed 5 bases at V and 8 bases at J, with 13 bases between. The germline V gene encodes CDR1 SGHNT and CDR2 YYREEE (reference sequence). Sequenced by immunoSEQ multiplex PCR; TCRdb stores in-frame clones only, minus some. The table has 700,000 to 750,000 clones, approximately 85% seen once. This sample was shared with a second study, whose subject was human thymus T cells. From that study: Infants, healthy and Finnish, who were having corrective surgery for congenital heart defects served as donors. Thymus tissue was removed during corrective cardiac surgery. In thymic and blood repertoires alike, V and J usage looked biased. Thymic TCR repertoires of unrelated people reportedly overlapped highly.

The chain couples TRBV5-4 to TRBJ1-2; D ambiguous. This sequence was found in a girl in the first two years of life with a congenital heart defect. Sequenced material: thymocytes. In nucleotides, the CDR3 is TGTGCCAGCAGTCAAAGCCGGAGGGGCTACACCTTC. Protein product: CASSQSRRGYTF.